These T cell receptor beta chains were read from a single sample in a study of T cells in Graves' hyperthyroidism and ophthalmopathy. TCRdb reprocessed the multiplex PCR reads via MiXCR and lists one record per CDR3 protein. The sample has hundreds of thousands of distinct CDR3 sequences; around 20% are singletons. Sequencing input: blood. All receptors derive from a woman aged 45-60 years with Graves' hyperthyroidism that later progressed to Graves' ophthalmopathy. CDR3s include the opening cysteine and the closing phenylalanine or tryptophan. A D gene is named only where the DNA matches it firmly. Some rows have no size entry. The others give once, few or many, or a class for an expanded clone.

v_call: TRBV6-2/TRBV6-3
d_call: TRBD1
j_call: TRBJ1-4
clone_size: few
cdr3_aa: CASSPLRDRVNEKLFF
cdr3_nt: TGTGCCAGCAGTCCTCTAAGGGACAGGGTAAATGAAAAACTGTTTTTT

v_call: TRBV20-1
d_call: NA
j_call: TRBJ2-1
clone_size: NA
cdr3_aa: CSANPQNNEQFF
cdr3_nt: TGCAGTGCTAATCCACAGAACAATGAGCAGTTCTTC

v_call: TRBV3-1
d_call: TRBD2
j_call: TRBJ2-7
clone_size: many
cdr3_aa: CASSQDRETSALVEQYF
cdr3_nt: TGTGCCAGCAGCCAAGATAGAGAAACTAGCGCCTTGGTCGAGCAGTACTTC

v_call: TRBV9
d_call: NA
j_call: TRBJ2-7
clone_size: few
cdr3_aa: CASSVADGSYEQYF
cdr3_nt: TGTGCCAGCAGCGTAGCGGACGGCTCCTACGAGCAGTACTTC

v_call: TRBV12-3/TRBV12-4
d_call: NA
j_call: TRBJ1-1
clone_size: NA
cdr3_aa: CASSLAGANTEASF
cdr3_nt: TGTGCCAGCAGTTTAGCCGGGGCGAACACTGAAGCTTCCTTT

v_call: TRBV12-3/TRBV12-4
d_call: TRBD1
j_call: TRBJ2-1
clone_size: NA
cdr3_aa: CASSWGQGYYNEQFF
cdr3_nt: TGTGCCAGCAGTTGGGGACAGGGCTATTACAATGAGCAGTTCTTC

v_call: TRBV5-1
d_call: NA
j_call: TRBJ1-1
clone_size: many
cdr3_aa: CASSPGRRTEAFF
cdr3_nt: TGCGCCAGCAGCCCCGGACGCCGCACTGAAGCTTTCTTT

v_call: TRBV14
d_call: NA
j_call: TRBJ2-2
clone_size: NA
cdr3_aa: CASSQAASRATGELFF
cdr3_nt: TGTGCCAGCAGCCAAGCGGCTAGCCGTGCCACCGGGGAGCTGTTTTTT

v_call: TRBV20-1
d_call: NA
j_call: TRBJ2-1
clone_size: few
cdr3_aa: CSASGGPAGVRNEQFF
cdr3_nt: TGCAGTGCTAGCGGGGGCCCTGCGGGGGTAAGGAATGAGCAGTTCTTC

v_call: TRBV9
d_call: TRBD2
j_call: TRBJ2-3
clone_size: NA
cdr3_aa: CASSSGLAGPPDTQYF
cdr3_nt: TGTGCCAGCAGCTCAGGACTAGCGGGGCCCCCAGATACGCAGTATTTT

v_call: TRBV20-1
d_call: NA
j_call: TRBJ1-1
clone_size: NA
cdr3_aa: CSARGGQQNTEAFF
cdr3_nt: TGCAGTGCGCGGGGGGGACAACAGAACACTGAAGCTTTCTTT

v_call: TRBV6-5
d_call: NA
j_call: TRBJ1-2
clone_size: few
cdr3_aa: CASSYATATRSYGYTF
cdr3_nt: TGTGCCAGCAGTTACGCTACCGCAACAAGGAGCTATGGCTACACCTTC

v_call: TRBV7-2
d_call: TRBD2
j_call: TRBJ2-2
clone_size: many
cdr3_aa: CASSLTSGDGGELFF
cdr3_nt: TGTGCCAGCAGCCTCACTAGCGGGGACGGCGGGGAGCTGTTTTTT

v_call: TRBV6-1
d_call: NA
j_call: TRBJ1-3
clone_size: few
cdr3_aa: CASREGGNTIYF
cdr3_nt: TGTGCCAGCAGGGAAGGGGGAAACACCATATATTTT

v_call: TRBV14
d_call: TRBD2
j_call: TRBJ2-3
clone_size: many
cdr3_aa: CASSQGTGGVAADTQYF
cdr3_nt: TGTGCCAGCAGCCAAGGAACGGGGGGAGTTGCGGCAGATACGCAGTATTTT

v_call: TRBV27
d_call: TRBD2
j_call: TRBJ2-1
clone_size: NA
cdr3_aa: CASSHGLAGGPSYNEQFF
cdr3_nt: TGTGCCAGCAGTCACGGACTAGCGGGGGGGCCATCCTACAATGAGCAGTTCTTC

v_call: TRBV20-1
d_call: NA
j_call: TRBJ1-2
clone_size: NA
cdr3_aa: CSVPNGKLGGYGYTF
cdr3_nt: TGCAGCGTTCCAAATGGGAAATTGGGTGGCTATGGCTACACCTTC

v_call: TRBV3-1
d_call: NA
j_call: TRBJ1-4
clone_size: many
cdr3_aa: CASSPRRDRNEKLFF
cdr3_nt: TGTGCCAGCAGCCCCCGACGTGACCGCAATGAAAAACTGTTTTTT

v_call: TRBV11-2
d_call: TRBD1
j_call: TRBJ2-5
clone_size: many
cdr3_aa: CASSPGTGGRETQYF
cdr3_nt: TGTGCCAGCAGCCCCGGGACAGGGGGCAGGGAGACCCAGTACTTC

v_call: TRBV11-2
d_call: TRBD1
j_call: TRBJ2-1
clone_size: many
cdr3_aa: CASSFQPGQGAGEQFF
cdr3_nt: TGTGCCAGCAGCTTCCAACCGGGACAGGGGGCCGGTGAGCAGTTCTTC

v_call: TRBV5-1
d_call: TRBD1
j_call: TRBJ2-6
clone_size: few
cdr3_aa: CASSATGTVAVGANVLTF
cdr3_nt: TGCGCCAGCAGCGCAACCGGGACAGTGGCTGTTGGGGCCAACGTCCTGACTTTC

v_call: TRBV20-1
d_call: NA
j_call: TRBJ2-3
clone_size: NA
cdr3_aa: CSASRRVGDTQYF
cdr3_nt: TGCAGTGCTAGTCGCAGGGTTGGCGATACGCAGTATTTT

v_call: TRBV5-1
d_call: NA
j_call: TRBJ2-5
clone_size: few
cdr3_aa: CASSLSLAGAEQETQYF
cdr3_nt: TGCGCCAGCAGCTTGTCCCTCGCGGGGGCCGAACAAGAGACCCAGTACTTC

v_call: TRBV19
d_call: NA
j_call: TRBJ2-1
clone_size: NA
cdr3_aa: CASTPRGNEQFF
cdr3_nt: TGTGCCAGTACTCCTAGGGGCAATGAGCAGTTCTTC

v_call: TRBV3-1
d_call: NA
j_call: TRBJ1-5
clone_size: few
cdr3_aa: CASSRGHNQPQHF
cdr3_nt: TGTGCCAGCAGCCGGGGACATAATCAGCCCCAGCATTTT

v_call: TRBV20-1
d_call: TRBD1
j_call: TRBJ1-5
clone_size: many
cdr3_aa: CSAGWTGANQPQHF
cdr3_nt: TGCAGTGCTGGGTGGACAGGGGCGAATCAGCCCCAGCATTTT

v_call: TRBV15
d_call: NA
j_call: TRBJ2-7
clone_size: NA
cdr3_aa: CATSRTATYEQYF
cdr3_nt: TGTGCCACCAGCAGGACAGCTACCTACGAGCAGTACTTC

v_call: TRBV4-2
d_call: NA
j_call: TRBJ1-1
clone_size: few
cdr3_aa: CASSQEKESVTEAFF
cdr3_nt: TGTGCCAGCAGCCAAGAAAAGGAGTCGGTGACTGAAGCTTTCTTT

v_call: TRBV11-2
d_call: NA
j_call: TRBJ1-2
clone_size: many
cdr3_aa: CASSLSGSGYTF
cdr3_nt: TGTGCCAGCAGCTTGTCAGGGTCGGGCTACACCTTC

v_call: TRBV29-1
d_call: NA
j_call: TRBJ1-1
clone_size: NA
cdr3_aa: CSARNNPEAFF
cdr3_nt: TGCAGCGCTAGGAACAATCCTGAAGCTTTCTTT

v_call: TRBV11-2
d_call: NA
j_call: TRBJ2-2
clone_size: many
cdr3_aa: CASSLDPRPGTGELFF
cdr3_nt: TGTGCCAGCAGCTTAGACCCGCGCCCGGGCACCGGGGAGCTGTTTTTT

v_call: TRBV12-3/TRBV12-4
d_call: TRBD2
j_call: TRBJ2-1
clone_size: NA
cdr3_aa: CASRLAGRYNEQFF
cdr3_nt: TGTGCCAGCAGACTAGCGGGGAGGTACAATGAGCAGTTCTTC

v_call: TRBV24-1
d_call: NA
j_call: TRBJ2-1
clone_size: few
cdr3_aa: CATSDSAGTKYNEQFF
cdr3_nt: TGTGCCACCAGTGATTCCGCCGGGACAAAATACAATGAGCAGTTCTTC

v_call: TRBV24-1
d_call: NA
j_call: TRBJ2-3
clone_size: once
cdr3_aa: CATSARGASADTQYF
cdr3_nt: TGTGCCACCAGTGCTAGGGGCGCGTCAGCAGATACGCAGTATTTT

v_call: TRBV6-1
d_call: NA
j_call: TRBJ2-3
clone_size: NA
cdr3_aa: CASTGGQTDTQYF
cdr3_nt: TGTGCCAGCACGGGGGGCCAGACAGATACGCAGTATTTT

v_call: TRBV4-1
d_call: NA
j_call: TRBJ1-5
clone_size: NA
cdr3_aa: CASSQEKGGTGHRRNQPQHF
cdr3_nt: TGCGCCAGCAGCCAAGAAAAGGGGGGAACAGGGCATCGTCGCAATCAGCCCCAGCATTTT

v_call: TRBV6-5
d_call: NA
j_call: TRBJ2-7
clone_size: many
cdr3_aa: CASSYADSYEQYF
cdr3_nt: TGTGCCAGCAGTTACGCCGACTCCTACGAGCAGTACTTC

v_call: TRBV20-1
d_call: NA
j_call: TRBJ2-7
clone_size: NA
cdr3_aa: CSAVDGQTGYEQYF
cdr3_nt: TGCAGTGCCGTTGACGGGCAAACGGGCTACGAGCAGTACTTC

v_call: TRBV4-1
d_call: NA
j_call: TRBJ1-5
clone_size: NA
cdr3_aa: CASSQDHGSQPQHF
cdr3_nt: TGCGCCAGCAGCCAAGATCACGGTAGTCAGCCCCAGCATTTT

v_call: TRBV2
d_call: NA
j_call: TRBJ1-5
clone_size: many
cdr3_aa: CASSEGHPQPQHF
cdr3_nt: TGTGCCAGCAGTGAGGGTCACCCACAGCCCCAGCATTTT

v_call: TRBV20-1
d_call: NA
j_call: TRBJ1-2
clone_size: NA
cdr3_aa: CGASPGTYGYTF
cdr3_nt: TGCGGTGCTAGCCCCGGGACCTATGGCTACACCTTC

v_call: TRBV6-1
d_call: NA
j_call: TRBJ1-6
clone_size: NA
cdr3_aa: CASSDSSLPYNSPLHF
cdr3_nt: TGTGCCAGCAGTGACAGCAGCCTACCTTATAATTCACCCCTCCACTTT

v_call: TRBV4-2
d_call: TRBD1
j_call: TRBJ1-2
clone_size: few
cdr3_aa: CASSQGTGVDYGYTF
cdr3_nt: TGTGCCAGCAGCCAAGGGACAGGGGTTGACTATGGCTACACCTTC

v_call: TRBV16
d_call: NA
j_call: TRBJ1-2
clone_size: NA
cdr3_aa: CASSQLVGLYGYTF
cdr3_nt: TGTGCCAGCAGCCAATTAGTCGGGCTTTATGGCTACACCTTC

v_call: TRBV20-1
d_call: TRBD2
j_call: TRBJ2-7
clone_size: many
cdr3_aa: CSARDRRGGYEQYF
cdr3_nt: TGCAGTGCTAGAGATCGACGGGGGGGTTACGAGCAGTACTTC

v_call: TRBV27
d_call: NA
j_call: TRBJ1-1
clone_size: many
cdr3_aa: CASSAILTNTEAFF
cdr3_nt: TGTGCCAGCAGTGCCATCCTTACGAACACTGAAGCTTTCTTT

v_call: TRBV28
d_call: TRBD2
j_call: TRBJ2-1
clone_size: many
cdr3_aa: CASSLTAAGEHYSEQFF
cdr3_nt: TGTGCCAGCAGTTTGACCGCAGCGGGGGAACATTACAGTGAGCAGTTCTTC

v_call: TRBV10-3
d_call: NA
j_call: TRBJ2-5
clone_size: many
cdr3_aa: CAISASDKTQYF
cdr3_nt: TGTGCCATCAGTGCTTCAGACAAGACCCAGTACTTC

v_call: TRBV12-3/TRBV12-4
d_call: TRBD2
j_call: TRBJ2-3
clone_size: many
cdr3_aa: CASMGVGLHTDTQYF
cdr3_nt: TGTGCCAGCATGGGTGTGGGACTACACACAGATACGCAGTATTTT

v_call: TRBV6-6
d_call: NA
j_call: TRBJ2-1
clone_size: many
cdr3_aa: CASSYGEVGVSYNEQFF
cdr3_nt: TGTGCCAGCAGTTACGGAGAGGTAGGGGTTTCGTACAATGAGCAGTTCTTC